The 13 T cell receptor beta chains presented below share a single source sample, sequenced in a study of STAT3 mutations in large granular lymphocyte leukemia. Only in-frame clones appear in the TCRdb table, and some are missing; sequencing was by immunoSEQ multiplex PCR. The table lists about 24,000 clones, about 94% of them singletons, with approximately 6% in the top ten. Their target antigens are unknown. Study outcomes and limitations: Every T-LGLL patient had at least one immunodominant TCRbeta clonotype.

The sample consisted of peripheral blood mononuclear cells. Every receptor here comes from a man aged 35 to 55 with T-cell large granular lymphocyte leukemia. Some clones in this sample may be carry-over from other donors' samples.

This chain uses TRBV4-1 with TRBJ2-3; no clear D. Germline-derived CDR1 and CDR2 are MGHRA and YSYEKL. The CDR3 runs 14 residues. The V and J ends lost 4 bases and 2 bases respectively, with 10 bases between them. The CDR3 sequence is CASSLSGTTDTQYF. The CDR3 coding sequence is TGCGCCAGCAGCCTCTCCGGTACCACAGATACGCAGTATTTT.

This chain joins TRBV28 and TRBJ2-7; D remains unclear. Trimming cost V 4 bases and J 3 bases, with 13 bases left between them. The CDR3 loop spans 14 amino acids. CDR1 is MDHEN and CDR2 is SYDVKM in the germline V gene. CDR3 amino acids: CASSSQKAGYEQYF. CDR3 nucleotides: TGTGCCAGCAGTTCGCAGAAGGCAGGCTACGAGCAGTACTTC.

The gene calls are TRBV4-2 and TRBJ1-1, with 8 bases lining up with TRBD1. Germline CDR1 LGHNA, CDR2 YNFKEQ. The CDR3 covers 14 residues. V trimming: 3 bases; J trimming: 10 bases; junction bases outside the gene matches: 10. CDR3 bases: TGTGCCAGCAGCCACTCGACAGGGGACTTTGGAGCTTTCTTT. Protein sequence: CASSHSTGDFGAFF.

The gene calls are TRBV5-6 and TRBJ2-7; D gene unclear. V lost 4 bases to trimming and J lost 2 bases, with 4 bases between them. Germline CDR1 SGHDT, CDR2 YYEEEE. The CDR3 is 11 amino acids. The CDR3 DNA is TGTGCCAGCAGCGCAGCCTACGAGCAGTACTTC. Protein sequence: CASSAAYEQYF.

The J gene is TRBJ2-7, the V gene TRBV6-1, with a possible D match to TRBD1 (5 bases). In germline, CDR1 is MNHNS, CDR2 SASEGT. V lost 4 bases and J lost 0, with 16 bases in between. The CDR3 consists of 16 residues. The CDR3 nucleotides are TGTGCCAGCAGTGCCTCGAGTTGGGGCGGCTCCTACGAGCAGTACTTC. The encoded protein is CASSASSWGGSYEQYF.

Worth noting for this clone: One junction end disagrees with the germline gene, perhaps due to a read error. V usage is TRBV15 and J usage is TRBJ1-1, with D possibly matching TRBD1 (6 bases). CDR3 length: 16 amino acids. The V gene's germline CDR1 is LNHNV and CDR2 YYDKDF (reference sequence). DNA of the CDR3: TGTGCCACCAGCAGAGATAGAAGGGGGAAGAACGCTGAAGCTTTCTTT. Its translation: CATSRDRRGKNAEAFF.

J is TRBJ2-7 and V is TRBV15; unclear D gene. V lost 0 bases and J 3 bases, leaving 12 bases between the germline ends. The CDR3 totals 15 residues. The germline V gene encodes CDR1 LNHNV and CDR2 YYDKDF (reference sequence). The CDR3: CATSRDLKGRYEQYF. The CDR3, as DNA: TGTGCCACCAGCAGAGATTTGAAGGGCCGCTACGAGCAGTACTTC.

This chain joins TRBV5-6 and TRBJ1-5, with D unclear. The CDR3 runs to 13 residues. The ends were cut back, 4 bases at V and 7 bases at J, with 12 bases in the middle. Per the germline V gene, CDR1 is SGHDT and CDR2 is YYEEEE. The CDR3 protein is CASSPQTGQPQHF. The CDR3 nucleotides are TGTGCCAGCAGCCCGCAAACGGGGCAGCCCCAGCATTTT.

The chain has TRBV29-1 and TRBJ2-7; 7 bases are a match to TRBD1. V shed 7 bases, J shed 2 bases, and the junction held 5 bases outside the gene matches. CDR1 is SQVTM, CDR2 ANQGSEA, per germline. The CDR3 is 12 residues long. The CDR3 sequence: CSAQTGTYEQYF. In DNA form, the CDR3 reads TGCAGCGCCCAGACAGGGACCTACGAGCAGTACTTC.

The rearrangement joins TRBV29-1 to TRBJ1-1; no clear D. This CDR3 contains 14 residues. The germline CDR1 and CDR2 sequences are SQVTM and ANQGSEA. Between the trimmed V and J ends, which lost 0 bases and 0 bases, there was a span of 8 bases. Here the CDR3 reads CSVEDNRLNTEAFF. The CDR3 region has the DNA TGCAGCGTTGAAGACAACAGACTGAACACTGAAGCTTTCTTT.

V usage is TRBV7-9 and J usage is TRBJ2-5; D is uncertain. The V gene lost 4 bases and the J gene lost 2 bases, with 8 bases spanning the gap. This CDR3 contains 13 residues. From germline, CDR1 is SEHNR and CDR2 FQNEAQ (reference sequence). This chain's CDR3 is CASSWTLQETQYF. The CDR3 region has the DNA TGTGCCAGCAGCTGGACGCTACAAGAGACCCAGTACTTC.

The rearrangement joins TRBV28 to TRBJ2-1, with 9 nucleotides matching TRBD1. CDR3 length equals 15 residues. Trimming removed 6 bases from V and 3 bases from J; junction bases left unmatched: 6. Germline V gives CDR1 MDHEN, CDR2 SYDVKM. The CDR3 region is CASRPPGQGYNEQFF. The CDR3 nucleotides are TGTGCCAGCAGACCTCCGGGACAGGGCTACAATGAGCAGTTCTTC.

This clone was seen just once. V gene TRBV5-1 combines with J gene TRBJ1-2, with 11 bases that match TRBD1. Looked up from germline, CDR1 is SGHRS and CDR2 is YFSETQ. Unmatched junction bases numbered 6, after V lost 4 bases and J lost 13 bases. The CDR3 runs to 12 residues. The CDR3 protein is CASSPGQGASTF. CDR3 sequence (DNA): TGCGCCAGCAGCCCTGGACAGGGGGCCTCCACCTTC.